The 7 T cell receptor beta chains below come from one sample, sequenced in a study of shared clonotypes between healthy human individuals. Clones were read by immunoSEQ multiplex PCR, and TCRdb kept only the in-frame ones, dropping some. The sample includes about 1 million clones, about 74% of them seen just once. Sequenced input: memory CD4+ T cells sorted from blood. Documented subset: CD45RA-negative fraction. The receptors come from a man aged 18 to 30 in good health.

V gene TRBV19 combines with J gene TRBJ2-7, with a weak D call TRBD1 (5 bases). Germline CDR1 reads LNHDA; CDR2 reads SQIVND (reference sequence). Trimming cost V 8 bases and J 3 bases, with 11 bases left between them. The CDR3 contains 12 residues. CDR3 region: CASSSRGYEQYF. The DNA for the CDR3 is TGTGCCAGTTCCTCTAGGGGCTACGAGCAGTACTTC.

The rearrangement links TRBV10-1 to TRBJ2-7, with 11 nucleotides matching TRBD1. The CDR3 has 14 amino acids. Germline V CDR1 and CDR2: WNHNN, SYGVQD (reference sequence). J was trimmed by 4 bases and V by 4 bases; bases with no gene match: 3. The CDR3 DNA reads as TGCGCCAGCAGTGCGGACAGGGGGCTTTACGAGCAGTACTTC. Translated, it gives CASSADRGLYEQYF.

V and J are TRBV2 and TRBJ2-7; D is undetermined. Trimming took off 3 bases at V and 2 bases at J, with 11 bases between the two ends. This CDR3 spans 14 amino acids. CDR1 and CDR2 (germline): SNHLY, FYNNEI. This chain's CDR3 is CASSDRFPPYEQYF. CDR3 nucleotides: TGTGCCAGCAGTGACCGGTTCCCTCCCTACGAGCAGTACTTC.

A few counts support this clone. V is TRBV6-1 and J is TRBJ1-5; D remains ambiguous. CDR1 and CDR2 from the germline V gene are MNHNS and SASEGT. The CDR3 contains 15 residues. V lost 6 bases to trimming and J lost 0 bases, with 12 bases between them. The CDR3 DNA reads TGTGCCAGCAGGGCTGCTACTACTAGCAATCAGCCCCAGCATTTT. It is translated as CASRAATTSNQPQHF.

The CDR3 sequence is CASSVDWSGTNEQYF. As DNA, the CDR3 is TGTGCCAGCAGCGTAGATTGGTCAGGGACAAACGAGCAGTACTTC. This sequence joins TRBV9 and TRBJ2-7; D perhaps matches TRBD1 (6 bases). The CDR3 runs 15 residues. Trimming cost V 0 bases and J 5 bases, with 15 bases left between them. CDR1 is SGDLS, CDR2 YYNGEE, per germline.

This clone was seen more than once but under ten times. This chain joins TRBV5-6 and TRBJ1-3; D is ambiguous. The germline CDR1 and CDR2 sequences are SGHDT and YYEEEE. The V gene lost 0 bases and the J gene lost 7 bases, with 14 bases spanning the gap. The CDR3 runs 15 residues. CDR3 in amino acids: CASSLVSDGRNTIYF. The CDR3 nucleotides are TGTGCCAGCAGCTTGGTTAGTGACGGACGGAACACCATATATTTT.

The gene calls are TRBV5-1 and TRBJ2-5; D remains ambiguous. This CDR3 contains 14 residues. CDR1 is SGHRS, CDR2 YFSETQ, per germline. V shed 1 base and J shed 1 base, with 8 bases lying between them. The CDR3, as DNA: TGCGCCAGCAGCTTGAACAGACTCCAAGAGACCCAGTACTTC. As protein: CASSLNRLQETQYF. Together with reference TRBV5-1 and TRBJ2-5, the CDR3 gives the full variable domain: KAGVTQTPRYLIKTRGQQVTLSCSPISGHRSVSWYQQTPGQGLQFLFEYFSETQRNKGNFPGRFSGRQFSNSRSEMNVSTLELGDSALYLCASSLNRLQETQYFGPGTRLLVL.